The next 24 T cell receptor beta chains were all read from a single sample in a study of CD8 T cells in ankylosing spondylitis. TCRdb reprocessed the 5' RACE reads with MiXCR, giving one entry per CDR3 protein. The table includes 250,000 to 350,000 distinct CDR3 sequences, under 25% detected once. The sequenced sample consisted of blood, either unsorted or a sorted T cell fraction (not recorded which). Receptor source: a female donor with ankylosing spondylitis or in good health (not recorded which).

CDR3 DNA sequence: TGTGCCAGCAGTTTATCTCCAGGTCTCAACTATGGCTACACCTTC. Translated: CASSLSPGLNYGYTF. The chain carries TRBV27 and TRBJ1-2; D is ambiguous. V lost 0 bases to trimming and J lost 2 bases, with 10 bases between them. The CDR3 is made up of 15 amino acids. Germline V gives CDR1 MNHEY, CDR2 SMNVEV (reference sequence).

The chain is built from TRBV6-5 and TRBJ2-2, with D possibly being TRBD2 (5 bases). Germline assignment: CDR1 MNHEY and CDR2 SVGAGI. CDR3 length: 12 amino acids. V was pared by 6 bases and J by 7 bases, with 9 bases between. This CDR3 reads CASRNRGGELFF. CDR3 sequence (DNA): TGTGCCAGCAGAAACCGGGGCGGGGAGCTGTTTTTT.

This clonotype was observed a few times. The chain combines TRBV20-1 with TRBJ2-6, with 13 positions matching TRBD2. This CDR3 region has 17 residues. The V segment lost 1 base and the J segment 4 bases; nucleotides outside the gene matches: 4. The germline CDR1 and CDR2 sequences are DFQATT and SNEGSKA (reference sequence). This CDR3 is CSARGTSGSSGANVLTF. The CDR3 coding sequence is TGCAGTGCTAGAGGGACTAGCGGGAGCTCCGGGGCCAACGTCCTGACTTTC.

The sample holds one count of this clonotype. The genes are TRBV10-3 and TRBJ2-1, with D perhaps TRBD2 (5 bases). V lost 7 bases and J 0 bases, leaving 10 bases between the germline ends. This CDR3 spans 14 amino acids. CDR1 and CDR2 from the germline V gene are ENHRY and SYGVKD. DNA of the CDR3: TGTGCCATCAATTTAGGACTCTCCTACAATGAGCAGTTCTTC. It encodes CAINLGLSYNEQFF.

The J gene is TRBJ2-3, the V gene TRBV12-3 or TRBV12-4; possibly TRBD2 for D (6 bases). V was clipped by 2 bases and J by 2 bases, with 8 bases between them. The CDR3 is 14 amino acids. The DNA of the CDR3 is TGTGCCAGCAGTTTACGCGGGATCACAGATACGCAGTATTTT. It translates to CASSLRGITDTQYF.

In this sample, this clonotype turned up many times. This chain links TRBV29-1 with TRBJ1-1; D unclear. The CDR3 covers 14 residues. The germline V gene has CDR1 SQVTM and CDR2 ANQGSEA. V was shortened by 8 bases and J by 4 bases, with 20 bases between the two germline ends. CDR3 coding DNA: TGCAGCCTGAGAAAGGTGGGTTCGGGCACTGAAGCTTTCTTT. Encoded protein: CSLRKVGSGTEAFF.

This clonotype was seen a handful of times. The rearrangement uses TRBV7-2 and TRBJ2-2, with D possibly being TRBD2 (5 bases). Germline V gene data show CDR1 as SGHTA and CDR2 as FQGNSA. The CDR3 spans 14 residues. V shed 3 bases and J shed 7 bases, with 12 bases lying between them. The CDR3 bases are TGTGCCAGCAGCTTCTCCCTGGCGGGCGGGGAGCTGTTTTTT. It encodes CASSFSLAGGELFF.

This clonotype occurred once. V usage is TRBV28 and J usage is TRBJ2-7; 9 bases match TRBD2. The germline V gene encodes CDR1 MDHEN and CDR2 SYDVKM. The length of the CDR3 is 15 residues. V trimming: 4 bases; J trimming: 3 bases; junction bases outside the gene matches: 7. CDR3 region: CASSYGAGGRYEQYF. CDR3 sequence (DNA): TGTGCCAGCAGTTACGGAGCGGGAGGACGCTACGAGCAGTACTTC.

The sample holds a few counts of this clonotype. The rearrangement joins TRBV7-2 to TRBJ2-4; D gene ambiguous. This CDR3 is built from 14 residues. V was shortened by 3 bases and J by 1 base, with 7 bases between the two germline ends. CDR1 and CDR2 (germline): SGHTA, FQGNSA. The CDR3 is CASSFPEAKNIQYF. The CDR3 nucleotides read TGTGCCAGCAGCTTCCCTGAGGCCAAAAACATTCAGTACTTC.

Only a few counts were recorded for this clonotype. The CDR3 coding sequence is TGTGCCAGCAGCCTCCCAGGGCGGCCCCAGCATTTT. It translates to CASSLPGRPQHF. The V call is TRBV7-2, the J call TRBJ1-5; the D gene is possibly TRBD1 (5 bases). Germline V gene sequence: CDR1 SGHTA, CDR2 FQGNSA. V dropped 5 bases and J dropped 9 bases, with 11 bases sitting between them. The CDR3 loop spans 12 amino acids. Variable domain in full (rest from reference TRBV7-2 and TRBJ1-5): GAGVSQSPSNKVTEKGKDVELRCDPISGHTALYWYRQSLGQGLEFLIYFQGNSAPDKSGLPSDRFSAERTGGSVSTLTIQRTQQEDSAVYLCASSLPGRPQHFGDGTRLSIL.

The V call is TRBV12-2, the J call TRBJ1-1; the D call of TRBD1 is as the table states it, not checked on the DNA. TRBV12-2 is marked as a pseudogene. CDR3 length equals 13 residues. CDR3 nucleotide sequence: TGTGCAAGTCGCTTCAGGGAGAACACTGAAGCTTTCTTT. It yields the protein CASRFRENTEAFF.

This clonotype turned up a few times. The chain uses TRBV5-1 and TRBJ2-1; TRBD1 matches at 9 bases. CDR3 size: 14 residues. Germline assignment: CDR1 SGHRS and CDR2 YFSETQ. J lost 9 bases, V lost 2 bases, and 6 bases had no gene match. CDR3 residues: CASSFRDRVTEQFF. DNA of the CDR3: TGCGCCAGCAGCTTCCGGGACAGGGTCACTGAGCAGTTCTTC.

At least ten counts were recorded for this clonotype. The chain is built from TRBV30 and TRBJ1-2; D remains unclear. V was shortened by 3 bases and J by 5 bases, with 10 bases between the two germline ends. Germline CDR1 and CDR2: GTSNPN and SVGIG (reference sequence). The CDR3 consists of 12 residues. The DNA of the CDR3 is TGTGCCTGGAGAGAGGATTTTTATGGCTACACCTTC. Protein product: CAWREDFYGYTF.

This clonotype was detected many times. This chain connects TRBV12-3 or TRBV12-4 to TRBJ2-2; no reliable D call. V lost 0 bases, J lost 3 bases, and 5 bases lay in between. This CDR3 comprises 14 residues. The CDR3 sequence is CASSLAQDTGELFF. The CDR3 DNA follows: TGTGCCAGCAGTTTAGCTCAGGACACCGGGGAGCTGTTTTTT.

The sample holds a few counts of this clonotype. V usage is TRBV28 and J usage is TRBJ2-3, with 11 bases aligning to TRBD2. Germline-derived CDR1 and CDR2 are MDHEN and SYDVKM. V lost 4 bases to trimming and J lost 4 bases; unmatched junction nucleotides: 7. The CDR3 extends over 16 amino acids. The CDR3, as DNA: TGTGCCAGCAGTTCACACTTAGCGGGAGGGGCAGATACGCAGTATTTT. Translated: CASSSHLAGGADTQYF.

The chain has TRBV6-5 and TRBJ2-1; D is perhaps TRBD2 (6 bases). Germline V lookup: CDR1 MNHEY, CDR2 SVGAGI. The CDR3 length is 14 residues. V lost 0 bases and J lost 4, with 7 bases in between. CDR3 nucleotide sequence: TGTGCCAGCAGTTACTCAGCGGGTTACAATGAGCAGTTCTTC. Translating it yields CASSYSAGYNEQFF.

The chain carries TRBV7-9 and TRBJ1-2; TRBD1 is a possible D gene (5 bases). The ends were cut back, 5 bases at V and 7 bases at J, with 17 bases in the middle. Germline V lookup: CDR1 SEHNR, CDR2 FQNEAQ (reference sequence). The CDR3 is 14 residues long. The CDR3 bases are TGTGCCAGCAGCCAGGGTGCGAAACTGAGTGGCTACACCTTC. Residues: CASSQGAKLSGYTF.

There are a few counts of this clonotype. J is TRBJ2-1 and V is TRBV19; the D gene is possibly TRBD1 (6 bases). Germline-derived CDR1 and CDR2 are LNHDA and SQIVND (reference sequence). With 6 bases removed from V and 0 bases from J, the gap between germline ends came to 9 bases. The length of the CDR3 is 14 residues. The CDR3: CASSDRRSYNEQFF. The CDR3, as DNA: TGTGCCAGTAGCGACAGGCGCTCCTACAATGAGCAGTTCTTC. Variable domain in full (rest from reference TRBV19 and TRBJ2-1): DGGITQSPKYLFRKEGQNVTLSCEQNLNHDAMYWYRQDPGQGLRLIYYSQIVNDFQKGDIAEGYSVSREKKESFPLTVTSAQKNPTAFYLCASSDRRSYNEQFFGPGTRLTVL.

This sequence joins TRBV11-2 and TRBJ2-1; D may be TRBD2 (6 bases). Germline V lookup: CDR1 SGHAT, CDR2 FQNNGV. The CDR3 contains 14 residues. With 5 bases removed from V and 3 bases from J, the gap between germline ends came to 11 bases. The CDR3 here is CASSISGFYNEQFF. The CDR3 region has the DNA TGTGCCAGCAGCATTAGCGGTTTCTACAATGAGCAGTTCTTC. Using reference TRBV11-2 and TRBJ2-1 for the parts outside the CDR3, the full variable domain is EAGVAQSPRYKIIEKRQSVAFWCNPISGHATLYWYQQILGQGPKLLIQFQNNGVVDDSQLPKDRFSAERLKGVDSTLKIQPAKLEDSAVYLCASSISGFYNEQFFGPGTRLTVL.

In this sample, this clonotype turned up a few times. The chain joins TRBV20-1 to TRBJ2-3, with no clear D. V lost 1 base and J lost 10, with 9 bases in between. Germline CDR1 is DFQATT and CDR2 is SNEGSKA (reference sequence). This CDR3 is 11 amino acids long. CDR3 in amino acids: CSARAVEAQYF. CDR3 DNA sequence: TGCAGTGCTAGAGCAGTAGAAGCGCAGTATTTT.

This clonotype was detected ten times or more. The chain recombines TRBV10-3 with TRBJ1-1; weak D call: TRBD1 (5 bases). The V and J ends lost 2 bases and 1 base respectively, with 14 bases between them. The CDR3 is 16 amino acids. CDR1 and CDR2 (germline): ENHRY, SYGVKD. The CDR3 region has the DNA TGTGCCATCAGTGAGCCAGCCGGGACCGCGAACACTGAAGCTTTCTTT. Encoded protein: CAISEPAGTANTEAFF.

DNA for the CDR3: TGCAGTGCTAGAGGGAGAAGGAACAGAAGCCTCAATGAGCAGTTCTTC. It specifies CSARGRRNRSLNEQFF. The chain employs TRBV20-1 and TRBJ2-1; D is undetermined. Germline values: CDR1 DFQATT, CDR2 SNEGSKA (reference sequence). Trimming took 1 base from V and 6 from J, leaving 19 bases between them. The CDR3 runs 16 residues.

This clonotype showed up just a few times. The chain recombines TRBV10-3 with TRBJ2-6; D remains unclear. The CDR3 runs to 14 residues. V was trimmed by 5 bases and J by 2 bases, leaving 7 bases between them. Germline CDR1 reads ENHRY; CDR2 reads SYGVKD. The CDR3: CAISTRTGANVLTF. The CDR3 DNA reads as TGTGCCATCAGTACCAGGACTGGGGCCAACGTCCTGACTTTC.

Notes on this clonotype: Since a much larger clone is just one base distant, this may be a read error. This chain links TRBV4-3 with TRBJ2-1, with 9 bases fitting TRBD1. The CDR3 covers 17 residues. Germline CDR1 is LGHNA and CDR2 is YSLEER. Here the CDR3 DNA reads TGCACCAGCAGCCAAGATATTATGCGGGACAGGGCTTACGAGCAGTTCTTC. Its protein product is CTSSQDIMRDRAYEQFF.